This T cell receptor (beta chain) comes out of a study of T cell responses to AZD1222 COVID-19 vaccine. From germline, CDR1 is LNHNV and CDR2 YYDKDF (reference sequence). Trimming cost V 0 bases and J 9 bases, with 14 bases left between them. This CDR3 is 14 amino acids long. Here immunoSEQ multiplex PCR was the method, and the copy in TCRdb shows in-frame clones only, minus some. The sample gives some 280,000 clones, almost 95% of which show up once; around 0.57% is in the top ten. The TCR originated in an adult who received the AZD1222 COVID-19 vaccine. This chain connects TRBV15 to TRBJ1-2; maybe TRBD1 (6 bases). The specimen was peripheral blood, collected 28 days after the second AZD1222 dose. The chain's CDR3 is CATSRDRTGNSYTF. The CDR3 bases are TGTGCCACCAGCAGAGATCGAACAGGGAACAGCTACACCTTC.